Listed here are 16 T cell receptor beta chains from one sample, sequenced in a study of beta chain features in type 1 diabetes. The study, taken as a whole, reports: For Type 1 diabetes patients, all four CD4+ subsets carried TCRB CDR3s that were moderately but significantly shorter.

These receptors' antigens are unknown. cDNA synthesis used the whole RNA isolate, giving expressed TCRB sequences. Assay used: immunoSEQ multiplex PCR; TCRdb lists only in-frame clones, some missing. The sample includes about 170,000 clones, 6.5% to 9.5% of them seen just once. Sample: central memory CD4+ T cells from blood. The source is a woman between 35 and 50 years old with type 1 diabetes.

V gene TRBV9 combines with J gene TRBJ1-5; no reliable D call. Germline CDR1 reads SGDLS; CDR2 reads YYNGEE. The V gene lost 0 bases and the J gene lost 5 bases, with 9 bases spanning the gap. The CDR3 covers 14 residues. In DNA, the CDR3 is TGTGCCAGCAGCGTAGCGGAGGGCTATCAGCCCCAGCATTTT. Translated, it gives CASSVAEGYQPQHF.

The chain couples TRBV2 to TRBJ2-3; the D gene is possibly TRBD1 (5 bases). This CDR3 spans 14 amino acids. V was trimmed by 4 bases and J by 4 bases, leaving 12 bases between them. The germline V gene has CDR1 SNHLY and CDR2 FYNNEI. As DNA, the CDR3 is TGTGCCAGCAGTGGGACATTAGAAGCAGATACGCAGTATTTT. Its protein product is CASSGTLEADTQYF.

The chain is built from TRBV19 and TRBJ2-3; TRBD2 matches at 7 bases. CDR1 and CDR2 (germline): LNHDA, SQIVND (reference sequence). Germline trimming cut 5 bases from V and 5 bases from J; bases unmatched to any gene: 16. The CDR3 extends over 17 amino acids. The CDR3 region has the DNA TGTGCCAGTAGTCCCCGAGTAGCGGGCCTCCGAGGAGATACGCAGTATTTT. Amino acids: CASSPRVAGLRGDTQYF.

The rearrangement uses TRBV7-8 and TRBJ1-6; TRBD1 might be the D (6 bases). CDR1 is SGHVS, CDR2 FQNEAQ, per germline. V lost 5 bases, J lost 10 bases, and 18 bases lay in between. This CDR3 comprises 15 residues. CDR3 nucleotides: TGTGCCAGCAGCGAAGACAGGCCACGGATGTCACCCCTCCACTTT. Amino acid sequence: CASSEDRPRMSPLHF.

This chain links TRBV7-2 with TRBJ2-1; D perhaps matches TRBD2 (7 bases). CDR3 size: 15 residues. Germline V CDR1 and CDR2: SGHTA, FQGNSA. V was pared by 5 bases and J by 6 bases, with 17 bases between. The DNA for the CDR3 is TGTGCCAGCAGCCCAGAGAGGGGGGGTGTCAATGAGCAGTTCTTC. Translating it yields CASSPERGGVNEQFF.

The rearrangement joins TRBV4-3 to TRBJ1-2; D gene ambiguous. The CDR3 spans 12 residues. Trimming took off 0 bases at V and 8 bases at J, with 7 bases between the two ends. Germline V gene data show CDR1 as LGHNA and CDR2 as YSLEER. CDR3 nucleotide sequence: TGCGCCAGCAGCCAAGATAGGAGGGGCTACACCTTC. Protein product: CASSQDRRGYTF.

This clone was seen a few times. The chain combines TRBV19 with TRBJ2-4; 14 bases match TRBD2. V shed 5 bases and J 6 bases; nucleotides not matched to a gene: 9. The CDR3 is 17 residues long. In germline, CDR1 is LNHDA, CDR2 SQIVND (reference sequence). The CDR3 reads CASSSSRGTSGRNIQYF. DNA for the CDR3: TGTGCCAGTAGTTCCTCCCGGGGGACTAGCGGGAGAAACATTCAGTACTTC. Using reference TRBV19 and TRBJ2-4 for the parts outside the CDR3, the full variable domain is DGGITQSPKYLFRKEGQNVTLSCEQNLNHDAMYWYRQDPGQGLRLIYYSQIVNDFQKGDIAEGYSVSREKKESFPLTVTSAQKNPTAFYLCASSSSRGTSGRNIQYFGAGTRLSVL.

The chain employs TRBV19 and TRBJ2-2; 7 nucleotides match TRBD1. The CDR3 has 14 amino acids. V was clipped by 5 bases and J by 3 bases; unmatched bases: 3. Germline-derived CDR1 and CDR2 are LNHDA and SQIVND (reference sequence). The CDR3 is CASSWDSHTGELFF. The DNA of the CDR3 is TGTGCCAGTAGTTGGGACAGCCACACCGGGGAGCTGTTTTTT.

This clone has just a few counts. The chain joins TRBV6-5 to TRBJ1-5; D unclear. The CDR3 runs 13 residues. V was trimmed by 5 bases and J by 4 bases, leaving 9 bases between them. Germline V gene data show CDR1 as MNHEY and CDR2 as SVGAGI. The CDR3 DNA reads TGTGCCAGCAGTGAGTTTCCTAATCAGCCCCAGCATTTT. Protein product: CASSEFPNQPQHF.

This clone occurred a few times. The chain links TRBV27 to TRBJ1-5; D is unresolved. The CDR3 is made up of 16 amino acids. With 0 bases removed from V and 4 bases from J, the gap between germline ends came to 13 bases. Germline lookup yields CDR1 MNHEY and CDR2 SMNVEV (reference sequence). CDR3 sequence (DNA): TGTGCCAGCAGTTTATCTGGTGGCAGGAGGAATCAGCCCCAGCATTTT. Protein sequence: CASSLSGGRRNQPQHF.

This chain connects TRBV7-9 to TRBJ2-7; D call uncertain. Germline CDR1 SEHNR, CDR2 FQNEAQ (reference sequence). The CDR3 consists of 14 residues. The ends were cut back, 5 bases at V and 4 bases at J, with 15 bases in the middle. This CDR3 is CASSAAPTTYEQYF. The CDR3 nucleotides read TGTGCCAGCAGCGCGGCCCCGACCACGTACGAGCAGTACTTC.

In its sample, this clone was seen a few times. V gene TRBV7-8 combines with J gene TRBJ2-1, with D hard to call. Germline V gives CDR1 SGHVS, CDR2 FQNEAQ. This CDR3 has 11 amino acids. V lost 5 bases and J lost 9, with 8 bases in between. The CDR3 here is CASSDSSEQFF. In DNA form, the CDR3 reads TGTGCCAGCAGCGATAGCAGTGAGCAGTTCTTC.

Turning to this clone: Other DNA sequences in the same sample also yield this CDR3. The V gene is TRBV28, the J gene TRBJ2-3, with 11 positions matching TRBD2. The V and J ends lost 5 bases and 0 bases, in that order; junction bases with no gene match: 1. This CDR3 is built from 15 residues. CDR1 is MDHEN and CDR2 is SYDVKM in the germline V gene. The CDR3 coding sequence is TGTGCCAGCAGTCGGACTAGCGGGAGCACAGATACGCAGTATTTT. Amino acids: CASSRTSGSTDTQYF.

A few counts support this clone. The chain couples TRBV5-4 to TRBJ2-5; 13 nucleotides line up with TRBD2. The germline gives CDR1 SGHNT, CDR2 YYREEE (reference sequence). Unmatched junction bases numbered 14, after V lost 4 bases and J lost 11 bases. The CDR3 has 16 amino acids. The DNA for the CDR3 is TGTGCCAGCAGCCAGAGGACTAGCGGGAGCATAAGGGTGCAGTACTTC. It encodes CASSQRTSGSIRVQYF.

This clone was observed a few times. In nucleotides, the CDR3 is TGCAGCGACCTAACGGCCGGACAGGGGTCGGGAGGCTACACCTTC. It translates to CSDLTAGQGSGGYTF. The chain recombines TRBV29-1 with TRBJ1-2, with 9 bases matching TRBD1. Losses at the gene ends were 7 bases for V and 8 bases for J; bases not matched to a gene: 17. CDR1 is SQVTM and CDR2 is ANQGSEA in the germline V gene. The CDR3 runs 15 residues. The whole variable domain, remainder taken from reference TRBV29-1 and TRBJ1-2, is SAVISQKPSRDICQRGTSLTIQCQVDSQVTMMFWYRQQPGQSLTLIATANQGSEATYESGFVIDKFPISRPNLTFSTLTVSNMSPEDSSIYLCSDLTAGQGSGGYTFGSGTRLTVV.

In its sample, this clone was seen many times. The V gene is TRBV28, the J gene TRBJ1-2; TRBD1 is a possible D gene (6 bases). V was shortened by 8 bases and J by 8 bases, with 12 bases between the two germline ends. The CDR3 covers 11 residues. Germline-derived CDR1 and CDR2 are MDHEN and SYDVKM. CDR3 protein: CASVWDTGYTF. CDR3 bases: TGTGCCAGCGTCTGGGACACCGGCTACACCTTC.